These 11 T cell receptor beta chains share one sample of origin, sequenced in a study of CD8 T cells in ankylosing spondylitis. TCRdb reprocessed the 5' RACE reads with MiXCR, giving one entry per CDR3 protein. Among roughly 160,000 distinct CDR3 sequences, approximately 9% were seen once, and the ten largest hold about 15%. Sequencing was done on a sample of blood, either unsorted or a sorted T cell fraction (not recorded which). The origin of the receptors is a female donor with ankylosing spondylitis or in good health (not recorded which).

The sample holds a few counts of this clonotype. The V call is TRBV6-2 or TRBV6-3, the J call TRBJ2-1, with TRBD2 identical over 13 bases. The trim removed 2 bases at V and 9 bases at J, leaving 7 bases unmatched. The CDR3 is 16 residues long. Germline V gene lookup returns CDR1 MNHEY and CDR2 SVGEGT. The CDR3 here is CASSYRTSGRAGEQFF. DNA of the CDR3: TGTGCCAGCAGTTACCGCACTAGCGGGAGGGCAGGTGAGCAGTTCTTC.

The chain uses TRBV12-3 or TRBV12-4 and TRBJ2-2; D call uncertain. This CDR3 has 15 residues. The ends were cut back, 2 bases at V and 1 base at J, with 8 bases in the middle. The DNA of the CDR3 is TGTGCCAGCAGTTTAAAAGGCAAGAACACCGGGGAGCTGTTTTTT. Its translation: CASSLKGKNTGELFF.

The V and J genes are TRBV29-1 and TRBJ2-6; either TRBD1 or TRBD2 may fit D (6 bases each). Germline V gene data show CDR1 as SQVTM and CDR2 as ANQGSEA. This CDR3 contains 17 residues. The germline V and J ends were trimmed by 0 bases and 0 bases, with 12 bases remaining between them. The CDR3 region has the DNA TGCAGCGTTGAAGATAGGGGGGATCCCTCTGGGGCCAACGTCCTGACTTTC. It specifies CSVEDRGDPSGANVLTF.

This clonotype showed up just a few times. This chain links TRBV4-3 with TRBJ2-7; D not resolved. Germline CDR1 is LGHNA and CDR2 is YSLEER. V was shortened by 1 base and J by 5 bases, with 9 bases between the two germline ends. The length of the CDR3 is 13 residues. The CDR3 sequence is CASSQGTRNEQYF. DNA of the CDR3: TGCGCCAGCAGCCAAGGTACGCGCAACGAGCAGTACTTC.

V usage is TRBV11-2 and J usage is TRBJ1-2; D call uncertain. CDR1 and CDR2 (germline): SGHAT, FQNNGV. Trimming took off 0 bases at V and 4 bases at J, with 21 bases between the two ends. The CDR3 sequence is 18 residues long. The CDR3 reads CASSLEPGGRPSGYGYTF. The CDR3 DNA is TGTGCCAGCAGCTTAGAGCCCGGTGGCAGGCCTAGCGGCTATGGCTACACCTTC.

This clonotype came up many times. CDR3 sequence reads: CASSSGLGRDYGYTF. CDR3 nucleotides: TGTGCCAGCAGTTCCGGGTTGGGGCGCGACTATGGCTACACCTTC. J is TRBJ1-2 and V is TRBV12-3 or TRBV12-4, with D perhaps TRBD1 (5 bases). The CDR3 length is 15 residues. Trimming left V 4 bases short and J 3 bases short, with 15 bases between.

This clonotype was picked up a small number of times. The chain combines TRBV10-3 with TRBJ1-1, with a tentative D call TRBD1 (5 bases). This CDR3 is built from 15 residues. V lost 0 bases to trimming and J lost 4 bases, with 12 bases between them. CDR1 and CDR2 from the germline V gene are ENHRY and SYGVKD. The CDR3 coding sequence is TGTGCCATCAGTGAGTCAGGGAGTGGGGGCACTGAAGCTTTCTTT. Translation: CAISESGSGGTEAFF.

This clonotype was seen only a few times. The V gene is TRBV5-1, the J gene TRBJ2-7; D possibly corresponds to TRBD2 (6 bases). Per the germline V gene, CDR1 is SGHRS and CDR2 is YFSETQ. V was shortened by 2 bases and J by 1 base, with 16 bases between the two germline ends. The CDR3 totals 16 residues. CDR3 in DNA: TGCGCCAGCAGCTTCGGTTCGCGGGATATTTCCTACGAGCAGTACTTC. Translation gives CASSFGSRDISYEQYF.

This clonotype was detected a few times. The chain employs TRBV5-1 and TRBJ2-3; D is tentatively TRBD1 or TRBD2 (5 bases each). This CDR3 has 14 amino acids. Germline CDR1 reads SGHRS; CDR2 reads YFSETQ. Trimming pared 4 bases from V and 3 bases from J, leaving 12 bases between. The CDR3 DNA follows: TGCGCCAGCAGCCCAAAGGGACCAACAGATACGCAGTATTTT. It specifies CASSPKGPTDTQYF.

J is TRBJ2-7 and V is TRBV29-1, with 8 bases lining up with TRBD2. The germline gives CDR1 SQVTM, CDR2 ANQGSEA. Germline trimming cut 7 bases from V and 2 bases from J; bases unmatched to any gene: 7. The CDR3 is made up of 13 amino acids. The CDR3 DNA is TGCAGCGCCCGGGGGGGACGGGCCTACGAGCAGTACTTC. This codes for CSARGGRAYEQYF.

The chain carries TRBV5-4 and TRBJ2-1, with unresolved D. The germline CDR1 and CDR2 sequences are SGHNT and YYREEE (reference sequence). This CDR3 comprises 15 residues. Trimming pared 0 bases from V and 4 bases from J, leaving 11 bases between. CDR3 region: CASSLVNAAYNEQFF. In DNA form, the CDR3 reads TGTGCCAGCAGCTTGGTTAACGCGGCTTACAATGAGCAGTTCTTC. Full variable domain (outside the CDR3, taken from reference TRBV5-4 and TRBJ2-1): ETGVTQSPTHLIKTRGQQVTLRCSSQSGHNTVSWYQQALGQGPQFIFQYYREEENGRGNFPPRFSGLQFPNYSSELNVNALELDDSALYLCASSLVNAAYNEQFFGPGTRLTVL.